What follows are 15 T cell receptor beta chains derived from one specimen sequenced in a study of T cell repertoires in cytomegalovirus infection. These receptors are not linked to any known antigen. TCRdb reanalysed the reads using MiXCR and keeps one entry per CDR3 protein. The sample has around 130,000 distinct CDR3 sequences, 20% to 30% seen once. What was sequenced was PBMCs, sequenced either directly or after in vitro stimulation (not recorded which). Source of these receptors: a human donor in good health (CMV status not recorded). Some clones in this sample may be carry-over from other donors' samples.

At least ten counts were recorded for this clonotype. The CDR3 region has the DNA TGTGCCAGCAGAGGATACCTAGCGGCTCATTACAATGAGCAGTTCTTC. It is translated as CASRGYLAAHYNEQFF. The V and J genes are TRBV6-2 or TRBV6-3 and TRBJ2-1, with TRBD2 matching over 7 bases. Per germline, CDR1 MNHEY and CDR2 SVGEGT. The CDR3 has 16 residues. The V gene end was trimmed by 6 bases and the J gene end by 4 bases; junction bases not matched to a gene: 12.

This clonotype was counted between two and nine times. This chain connects TRBV11-3 to TRBJ2-3, with D unresolved. V was shortened by 4 bases and J by 6 bases, with 11 bases between the two germline ends. The CDR3 runs to 13 residues. Germline V CDR1 and CDR2: SGHNT, YENEEA. The CDR3 reads CASSSAWMDTQYF. The DNA of the CDR3 is TGTGCCAGCAGCTCCGCGTGGATGGATACGCAGTATTTT.

This clonotype was observed a few times. The J gene is TRBJ1-1, the V gene TRBV28; possibly TRBD1 for D (5 bases). The V gene's germline CDR1 is MDHEN and CDR2 SYDVKM. Deletions cut 6 bases from V and 3 bases from J, with 14 bases between. This CDR3 comprises 14 residues. CDR3 in DNA: TGTGCCAGCAGACCCGGGGGGGGGGACACTGAAGCTTTCTTT. Protein: CASRPGGGDTEAFF.

The gene calls are TRBV7-9 and TRBJ2-5, with 7 nucleotides matching TRBD2. With V trimmed by 8 bases and J by 0 bases, 6 bases remained unmatched. The germline gives CDR1 SEHNR, CDR2 FQNEAQ (reference sequence). This CDR3 is built from 14 residues. CDR3 residues: CASGAGVYQETQYF. In DNA form, the CDR3 reads TGTGCCAGCGGGGCGGGAGTATACCAAGAGACCCAGTACTTC.

CDR3 sequence reads: CASSPTRGAGANVLTF. CDR3 coding DNA: TGTGCCAGCAGCCCGACCCGGGGAGCTGGGGCCAACGTCCTGACTTTC. The V call is TRBV7-9, the J call TRBJ2-6; tentative D call: TRBD2 (5 bases). Deletions cut 5 bases from V and 2 bases from J, with 13 bases between. Germline V gives CDR1 SEHNR, CDR2 FQNEAQ (reference sequence). The CDR3 is 16 amino acids.

This clonotype was counted between two and nine times. The chain employs TRBV28 and TRBJ2-7, with 8 bases lining up with TRBD2. The CDR3 is made up of 15 amino acids. J lost 3 bases, V lost 4 bases, and 8 bases had no gene match. CDR1 MDHEN and CDR2 SYDVKM come from the germline V gene. CDR3 sequence (DNA): TGTGCCAGCAGTTCCCCTAGCGGGTCCGGCTACGAGCAGTACTTC. It codes for CASSSPSGSGYEQYF.

The rearrangement uses TRBV7-6 and TRBJ2-5; no firm D call. Germline V lookup: CDR1 SGHVS, CDR2 FNYEAQ. CDR3 size: 13 residues. The germline V and J ends were trimmed by 2 bases and 4 bases, with 8 bases remaining between them. CDR3 sequence (DNA): TGTGCCAGCAGCTTAATCTGGGGAGAGACCCAGTACTTC. Its protein product is CASSLIWGETQYF.

This clonotype was seen a single time. This may be a read error: a much more frequent sequence differs by one nucleotide. The chain combines TRBV7-2 with TRBJ1-5; D is possibly TRBD1 (6 bases). CDR3 size: 14 residues. Germline V gives CDR1 SGHTA, CDR2 FQGNSA. This CDR3 reads CVSSLPGVDQPQHF. The CDR3 DNA reads TGTGTCAGCAGCTTACCAGGGGTGGATCAGCCCCAGCATTTT.

DNA of the CDR3: TGCAGTGCTACAGGGACTAGCGGGTCTATTGAGACCCAGTACTTC. This sequence encodes CSATGTSGSIETQYF. V gene TRBV20-1 combines with J gene TRBJ2-5, with 12 nucleotides matching TRBD2. The CDR3 is 15 amino acids. Germline V gene sequence: CDR1 DFQATT, CDR2 SNEGSKA (reference sequence). V was clipped by 4 bases and J by 5 bases; unmatched bases: 8.

This chain links TRBV20-1 with TRBJ2-7; the D gene is possibly TRBD2 (6 bases). Looked up from germline, CDR1 is DFQATT and CDR2 is SNEGSKA (reference sequence). Between the trimmed V and J ends, which lost 6 bases and 6 bases, there was a span of 9 bases. The CDR3 runs to 10 residues. CDR3 region: CSARDLEQYF. DNA for the CDR3: TGCAGTGCGCGGGATCTCGAGCAGTACTTC.

Only a few counts were recorded for this clonotype. V and J are TRBV6-4 and TRBJ2-3; 12 bases are shared with TRBD2. The CDR3 spans 15 residues. V was pared by 6 bases and J by 7 bases, with 8 bases of the junction left unmatched. The germline V gene has CDR1 MRHNA and CDR2 SNTAGT. This chain's CDR3 is CASRLLAGGPHTQYF. The CDR3 DNA follows: TGTGCCAGCAGGCTTCTAGCGGGAGGGCCACATACGCAGTATTTT.

This clonotype was recorded only once. The V gene is TRBV7-2, the J gene TRBJ2-5; 12 bases map to TRBD2. V lost 5 bases to trimming and J lost 7 bases; unmatched junction nucleotides: 17. Looked up from germline, CDR1 is SGHTA and CDR2 is FQGNSA. CDR3 length: 18 amino acids. The CDR3 DNA is TGTGCCAGCAGCACACTGGCTAGCGGGAGGGCCGTTAGAAGGACCCAGTACTTC. Its translation: CASSTLASGRAVRRTQYF.

This clonotype has more than one count but fewer than ten. The rearrangement links TRBV15 to TRBJ2-1, with D possibly TRBD1 on 6 matching bases. CDR1 and CDR2 (germline): LNHNV, YYDKDF (reference sequence). The CDR3 has 15 amino acids. With 5 bases removed from V and 6 bases from J, the gap between germline ends came to 17 bases. The CDR3 DNA sequence: TGTGCCACCAGCGCAGTAAATACAGGGTCCAATGAGCAGTTCTTC. It encodes CATSAVNTGSNEQFF.

A few counts support this clonotype. The chain combines TRBV24-1 with TRBJ2-7; tentatively, D is TRBD1 or TRBD2 (6 bases each). The CDR3 loop spans 14 amino acids. Per the germline V gene, CDR1 is KGHDR and CDR2 is SFDVKD. Trimming removed 4 bases at V and 3 bases at J, with 12 bases between. The CDR3 protein is CATSDPGAHYEQYV. The CDR3 DNA sequence: TGTGCCACCAGTGACCCGGGGGCGCACTACGAGCAGTACGTC.

J is TRBJ2-7 and V is TRBV6-6; D is perhaps TRBD1 (5 bases). The germline V and J ends were trimmed by 2 bases and 12 bases, with 14 bases remaining between them. The CDR3 contains 12 residues. Per the germline V gene, CDR1 is MNHNY and CDR2 is SVGAGI (reference sequence). The CDR3 nucleotides are TGTGCCAGCAGTTACGAGGAGACCAGGGCGTACTTC. Translating it yields CASSYEETRAYF.